This T cell receptor (beta chain) was retrieved from a study of blood T cell repertoires in COVID-19. Study as a whole: T cells, B-cell-depleted T cells, or PBMCs supplied cDNA or gDNA.

Original methodology: Estimates of nucleated cell counts were drawn from the amplification of reference gene primers. Clones were read by immunoSEQ multiplex PCR, and TCRdb kept only the in-frame ones, dropping some. V, J and clone size are taken as reported in that table, and D and trimming were inferred from the DNA itself. The sample gives some 460,000 clones, 87% of which show up once; approximately 0.7% is in the top ten. Participants, about 18 to 95 years old, spanned around 25 US areas. Categorization into cohorts depended on clinical history that participants reported. The germline V gene encodes CDR1 SGHRS and CDR2 YFSETQ. Trimming left V 3 bases short and J 1 base short, with 13 bases between. CDR3 length: 15 amino acids.

The V gene is TRBV5-1, the J gene TRBJ1-1; no reliable D call. Sequencing was carried out using PBMCs or T cells enriched from blood (not recorded which). The TCR sequence derives from a woman under 30 who had recovered from COVID-19. The CDR3 DNA reads as TGCGCCAGCAGCTCTGATAAGGACTCGAACACTGAAGCTTTCTTT. This encodes CASSSDKDSNTEAFF.